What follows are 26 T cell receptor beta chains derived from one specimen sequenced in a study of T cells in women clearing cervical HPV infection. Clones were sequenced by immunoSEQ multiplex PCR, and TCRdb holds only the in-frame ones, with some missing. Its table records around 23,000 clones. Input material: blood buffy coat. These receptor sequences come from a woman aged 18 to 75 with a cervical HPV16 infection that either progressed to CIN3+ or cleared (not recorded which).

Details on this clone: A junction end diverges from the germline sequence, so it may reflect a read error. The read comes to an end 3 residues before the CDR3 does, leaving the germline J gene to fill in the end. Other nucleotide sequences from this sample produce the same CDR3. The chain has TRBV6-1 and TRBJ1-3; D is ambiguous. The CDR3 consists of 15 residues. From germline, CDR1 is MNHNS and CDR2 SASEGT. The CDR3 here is CASSEAHYSGNTIYF. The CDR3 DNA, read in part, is TGTGCCAGCAGTGAAGCACACTACTCTGGAAACACA.

CDR3 residues: CASSEGAEANTEAFF. CDR3 DNA (partial): TGTGCCAGCAGTGAAGGTGCAGAGGCGAACACTGAA. The genes are TRBV2 and TRBJ1-1; no clear D. The read is 3 residues too short to cover the CDR3 end, so that end is filled in from the germline J gene. The V end lost 1 base, the J end lost 1 base, and 10 bases lay between the germline ends. Germline lookup yields CDR1 SNHLY and CDR2 FYNNEI. This CDR3 comprises 15 residues.

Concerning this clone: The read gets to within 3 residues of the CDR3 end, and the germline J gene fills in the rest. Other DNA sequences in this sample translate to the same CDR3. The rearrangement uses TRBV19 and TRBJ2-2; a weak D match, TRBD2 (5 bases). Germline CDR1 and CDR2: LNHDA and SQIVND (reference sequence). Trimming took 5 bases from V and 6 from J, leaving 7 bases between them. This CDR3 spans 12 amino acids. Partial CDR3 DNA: TGTGCCAGTAGTGCCGGGGCCGGGGAG. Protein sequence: CASSAGAGE. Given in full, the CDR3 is CASSAGAGELFF.

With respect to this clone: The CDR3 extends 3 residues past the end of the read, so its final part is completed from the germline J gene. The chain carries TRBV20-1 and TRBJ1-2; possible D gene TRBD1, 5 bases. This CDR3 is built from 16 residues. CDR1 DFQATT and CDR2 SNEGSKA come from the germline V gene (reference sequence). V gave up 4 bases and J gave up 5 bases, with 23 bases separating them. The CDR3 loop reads CSATPPGSVLPYGYTF. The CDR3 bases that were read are TGCAGTGCTACCCCCCCAGGGTCGGTTCTCCCGTATGGC.

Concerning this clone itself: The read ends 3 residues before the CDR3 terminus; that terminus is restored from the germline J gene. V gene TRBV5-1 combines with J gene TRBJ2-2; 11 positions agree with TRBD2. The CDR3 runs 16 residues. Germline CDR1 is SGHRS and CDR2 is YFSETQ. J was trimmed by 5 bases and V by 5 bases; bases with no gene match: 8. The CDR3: CASSKRSGGATGELFF. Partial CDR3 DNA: TGCGCCAGCAGTAAACGTAGCGGGGGGGCAACCGGGGAG.

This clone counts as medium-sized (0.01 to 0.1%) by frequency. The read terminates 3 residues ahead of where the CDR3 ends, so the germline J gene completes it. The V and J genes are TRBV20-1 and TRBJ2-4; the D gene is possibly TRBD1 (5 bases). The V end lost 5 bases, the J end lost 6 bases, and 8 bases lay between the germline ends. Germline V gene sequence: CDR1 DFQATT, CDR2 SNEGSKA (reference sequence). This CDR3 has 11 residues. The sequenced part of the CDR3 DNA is TGCAGTGCTCCCCAGGGAAACATT. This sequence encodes CSAPQGNI. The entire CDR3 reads CSAPQGNIQYF.

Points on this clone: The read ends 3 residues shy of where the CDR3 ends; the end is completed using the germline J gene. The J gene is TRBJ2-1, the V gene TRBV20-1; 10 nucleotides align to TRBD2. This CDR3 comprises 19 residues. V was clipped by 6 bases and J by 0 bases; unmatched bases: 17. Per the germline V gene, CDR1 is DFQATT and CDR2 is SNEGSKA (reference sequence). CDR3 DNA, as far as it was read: TGCAGTGCCCGAGGAGGGGGTCTAGCGGGAGCCGGCTCCTACAATGAG. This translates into CSARGGGLAGAGSYNE. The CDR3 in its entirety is CSARGGGLAGAGSYNEQFF.

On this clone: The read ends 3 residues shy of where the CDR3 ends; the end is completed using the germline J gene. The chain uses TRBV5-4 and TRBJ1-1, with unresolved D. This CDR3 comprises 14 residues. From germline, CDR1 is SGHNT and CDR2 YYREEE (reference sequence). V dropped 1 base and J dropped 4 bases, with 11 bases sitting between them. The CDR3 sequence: CASSLIIGSTEAFF. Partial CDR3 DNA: TGTGCCAGCAGCTTGATTATCGGGTCCACTGAA.

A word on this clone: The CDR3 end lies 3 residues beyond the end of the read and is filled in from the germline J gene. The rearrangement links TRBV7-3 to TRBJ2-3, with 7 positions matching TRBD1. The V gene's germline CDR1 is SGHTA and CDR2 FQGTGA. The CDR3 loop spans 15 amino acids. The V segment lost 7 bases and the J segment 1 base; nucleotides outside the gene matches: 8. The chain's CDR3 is CASNPSTGGTDTQYF. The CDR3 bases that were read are TGTGCCAGCAACCCCTCCACAGGGGGCACAGATACG.

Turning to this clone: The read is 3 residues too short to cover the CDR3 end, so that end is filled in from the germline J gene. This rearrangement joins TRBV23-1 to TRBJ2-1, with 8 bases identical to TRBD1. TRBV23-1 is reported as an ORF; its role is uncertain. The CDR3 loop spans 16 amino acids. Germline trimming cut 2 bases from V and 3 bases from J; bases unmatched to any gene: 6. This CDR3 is CASSQRGQVGYNEQFF. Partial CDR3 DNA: TGCGCCAGCAGTCAAAGGGGACAGGTGGGCTACAATGAG.

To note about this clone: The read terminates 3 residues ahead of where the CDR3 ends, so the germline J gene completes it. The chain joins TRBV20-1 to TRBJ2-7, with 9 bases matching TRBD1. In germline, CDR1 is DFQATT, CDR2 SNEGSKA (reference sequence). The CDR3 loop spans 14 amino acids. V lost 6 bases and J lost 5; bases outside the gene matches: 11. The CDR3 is CSAHRQGVGNEQYF. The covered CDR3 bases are TGCAGTGCGCATAGACAGGGGGTGGGGAACGAG.

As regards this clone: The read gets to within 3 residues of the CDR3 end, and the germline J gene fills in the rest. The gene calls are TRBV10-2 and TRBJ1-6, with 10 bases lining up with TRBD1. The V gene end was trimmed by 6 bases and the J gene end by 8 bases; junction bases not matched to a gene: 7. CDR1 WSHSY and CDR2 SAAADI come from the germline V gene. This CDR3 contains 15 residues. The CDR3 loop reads CASSERGTGDSPLHF. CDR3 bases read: TGCGCCAGCAGCGAGCGAGGGACAGGGGATTCACCC.

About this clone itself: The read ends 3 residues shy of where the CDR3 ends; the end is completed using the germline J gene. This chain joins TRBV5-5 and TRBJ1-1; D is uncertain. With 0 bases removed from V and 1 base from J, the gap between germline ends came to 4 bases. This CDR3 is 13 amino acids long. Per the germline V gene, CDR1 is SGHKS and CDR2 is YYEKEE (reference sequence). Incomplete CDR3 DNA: TGTGCCAGCAGCTTGGCCAGGAACACTGAA. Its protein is CASSLARNTE. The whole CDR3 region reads CASSLARNTEAFF.

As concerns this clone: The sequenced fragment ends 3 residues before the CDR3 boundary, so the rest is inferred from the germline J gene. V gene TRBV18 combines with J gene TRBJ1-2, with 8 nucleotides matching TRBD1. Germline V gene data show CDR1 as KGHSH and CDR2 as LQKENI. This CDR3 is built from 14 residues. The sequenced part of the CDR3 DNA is TGTGCCAGCTCACCGGGACAGGACTTGCAGGGC. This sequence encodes CASSPGQDLQG. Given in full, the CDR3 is CASSPGQDLQGYTF.

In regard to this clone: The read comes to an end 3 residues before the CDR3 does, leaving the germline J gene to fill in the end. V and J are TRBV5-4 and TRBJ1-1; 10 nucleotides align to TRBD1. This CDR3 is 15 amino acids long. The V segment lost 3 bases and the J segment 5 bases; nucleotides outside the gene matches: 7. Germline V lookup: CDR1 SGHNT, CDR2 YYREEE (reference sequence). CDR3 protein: CASSSQTGGFTEAFF. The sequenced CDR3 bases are TGTGCCAGCAGCTCGCAGACAGGGGGCTTTACTGAA.

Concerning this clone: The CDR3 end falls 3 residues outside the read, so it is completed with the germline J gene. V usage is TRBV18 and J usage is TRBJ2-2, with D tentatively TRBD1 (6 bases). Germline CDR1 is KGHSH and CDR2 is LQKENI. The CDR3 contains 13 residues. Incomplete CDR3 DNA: TGTGCCAGCTCACCGGACAGAAACTCACCG. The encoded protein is CASSPDRNSP. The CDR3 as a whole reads CASSPDRNSPLFF.

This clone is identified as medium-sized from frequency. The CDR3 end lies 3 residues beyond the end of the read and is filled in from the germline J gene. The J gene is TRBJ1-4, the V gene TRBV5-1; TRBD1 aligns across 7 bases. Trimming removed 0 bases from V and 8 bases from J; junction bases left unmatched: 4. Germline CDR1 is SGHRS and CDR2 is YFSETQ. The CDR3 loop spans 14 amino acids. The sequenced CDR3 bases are TGCGCCAGCAGCTTGGACAGGGGAGGGGAAAAA. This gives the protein CASSLDRGGEK. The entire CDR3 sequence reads CASSLDRGGEKLFF. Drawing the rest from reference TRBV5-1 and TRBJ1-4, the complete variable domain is KAGVTQTPRYLIKTRGQQVTLSCSPISGHRSVSWYQQTPGQGLQFLFEYFSETQRNKGNFPGRFSGRQFSNSRSEMNVSTLELGDSALYLCASSLDRGGEKLFFGSGTQLSVL.

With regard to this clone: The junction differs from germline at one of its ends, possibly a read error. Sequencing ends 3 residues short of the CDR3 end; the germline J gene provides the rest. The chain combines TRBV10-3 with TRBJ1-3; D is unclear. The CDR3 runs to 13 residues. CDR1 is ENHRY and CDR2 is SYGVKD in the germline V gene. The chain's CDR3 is CATESGSGNAIYF. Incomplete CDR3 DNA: TGTGCCACCGAATCGGGTTCTGGAAACGCC.

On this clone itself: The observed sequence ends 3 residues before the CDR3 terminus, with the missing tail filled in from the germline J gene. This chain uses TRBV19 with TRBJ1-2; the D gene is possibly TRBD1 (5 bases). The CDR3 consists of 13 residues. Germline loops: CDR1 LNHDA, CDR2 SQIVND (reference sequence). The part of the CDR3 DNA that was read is TGTGCCAGTAGTAGGGCCCCGGGGGATACC. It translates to CASSRAPGDT. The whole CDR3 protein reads CASSRAPGDTYTF.

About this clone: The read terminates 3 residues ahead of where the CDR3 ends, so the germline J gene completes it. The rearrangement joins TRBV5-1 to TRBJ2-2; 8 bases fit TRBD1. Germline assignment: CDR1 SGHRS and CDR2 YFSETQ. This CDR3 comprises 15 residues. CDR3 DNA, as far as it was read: TGCGCCAGCAGCCGATCGACAGGGGTCTACTCACCG. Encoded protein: CASSRSTGVYSP. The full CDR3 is CASSRSTGVYSPLFF.

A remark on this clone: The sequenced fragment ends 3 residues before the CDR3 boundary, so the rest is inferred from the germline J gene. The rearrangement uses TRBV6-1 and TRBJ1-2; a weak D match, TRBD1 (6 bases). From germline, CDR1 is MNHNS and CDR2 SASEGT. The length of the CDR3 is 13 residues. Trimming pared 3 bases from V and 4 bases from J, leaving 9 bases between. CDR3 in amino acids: CASSEGTLYGYTF. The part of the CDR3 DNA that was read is TGTGCCAGCAGTGAGGGGACACTCTATGGC.

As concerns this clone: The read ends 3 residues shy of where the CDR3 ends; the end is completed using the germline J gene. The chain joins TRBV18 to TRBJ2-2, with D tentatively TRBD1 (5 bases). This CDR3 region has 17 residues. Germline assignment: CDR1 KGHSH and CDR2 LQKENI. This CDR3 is CASSPETAPAFNEKLFF. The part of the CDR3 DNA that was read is TGTGCCAGCTCACCTGAGACAGCTCCGGCATTTAATGAAAAG.

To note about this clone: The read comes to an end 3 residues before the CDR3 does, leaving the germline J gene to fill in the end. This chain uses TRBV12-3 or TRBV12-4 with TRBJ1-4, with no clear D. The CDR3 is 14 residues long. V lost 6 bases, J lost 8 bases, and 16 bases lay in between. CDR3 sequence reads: CASSPLSGREKLFF. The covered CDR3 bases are TGTGCCAGCAGCCCACTTTCCGGTCGGGAAAAA.

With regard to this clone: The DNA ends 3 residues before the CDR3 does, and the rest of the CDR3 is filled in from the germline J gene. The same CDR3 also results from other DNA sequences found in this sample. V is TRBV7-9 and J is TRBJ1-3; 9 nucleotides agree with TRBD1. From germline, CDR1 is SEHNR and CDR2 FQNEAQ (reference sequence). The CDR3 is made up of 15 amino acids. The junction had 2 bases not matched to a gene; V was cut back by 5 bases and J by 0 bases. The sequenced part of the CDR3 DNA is TGTGCCAGCAGCAAACAGGGGGCCTCTGGAAACACC. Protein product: CASSKQGASGNT. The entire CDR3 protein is CASSKQGASGNTIYF.

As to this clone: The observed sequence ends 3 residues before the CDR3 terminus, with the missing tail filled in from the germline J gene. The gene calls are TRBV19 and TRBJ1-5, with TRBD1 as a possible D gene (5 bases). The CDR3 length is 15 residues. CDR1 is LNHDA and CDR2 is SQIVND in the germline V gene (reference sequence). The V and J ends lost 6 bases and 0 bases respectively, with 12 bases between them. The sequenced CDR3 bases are TGTGCCAGTAGCACTACAGGTTATAGCAATCAGCCC. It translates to CASSTTGYSNQP. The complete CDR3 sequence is CASSTTGYSNQPQHF.

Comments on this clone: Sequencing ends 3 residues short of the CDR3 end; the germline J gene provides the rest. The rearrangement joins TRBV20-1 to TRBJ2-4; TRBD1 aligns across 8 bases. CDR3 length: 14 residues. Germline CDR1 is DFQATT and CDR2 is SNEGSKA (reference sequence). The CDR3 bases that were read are TGCAGTGCTACTCAGGGGGCATATAGCTATGGT. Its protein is CSATQGAYSYG. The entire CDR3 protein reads CSATQGAYSYGQYF.